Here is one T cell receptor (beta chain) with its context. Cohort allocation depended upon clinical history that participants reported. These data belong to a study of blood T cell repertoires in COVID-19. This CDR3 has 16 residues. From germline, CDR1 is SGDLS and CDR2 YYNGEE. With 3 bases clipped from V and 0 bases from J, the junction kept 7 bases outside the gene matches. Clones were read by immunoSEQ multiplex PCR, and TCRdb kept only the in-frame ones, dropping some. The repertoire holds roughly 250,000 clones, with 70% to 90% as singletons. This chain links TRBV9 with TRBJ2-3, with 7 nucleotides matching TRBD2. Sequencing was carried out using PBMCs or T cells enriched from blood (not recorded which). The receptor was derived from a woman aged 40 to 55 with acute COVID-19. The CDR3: CASSGGLSFSTDTQYF. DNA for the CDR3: TGTGCCAGCAGCGGGGGACTATCGTTCAGCACAGATACGCAGTATTTT.